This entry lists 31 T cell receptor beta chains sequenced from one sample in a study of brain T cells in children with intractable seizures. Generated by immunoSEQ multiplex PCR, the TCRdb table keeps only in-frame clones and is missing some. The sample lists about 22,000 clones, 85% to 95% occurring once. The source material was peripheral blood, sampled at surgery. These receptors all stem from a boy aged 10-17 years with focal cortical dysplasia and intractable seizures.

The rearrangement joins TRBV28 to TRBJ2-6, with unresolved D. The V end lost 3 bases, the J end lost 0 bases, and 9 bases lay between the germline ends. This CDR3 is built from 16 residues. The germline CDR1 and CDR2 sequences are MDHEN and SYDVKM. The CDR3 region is CASSFGAFSGANVLTF. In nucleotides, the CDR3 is TGTGCCAGCAGTTTTGGAGCGTTCTCTGGGGCCAACGTCCTGACTTTC.

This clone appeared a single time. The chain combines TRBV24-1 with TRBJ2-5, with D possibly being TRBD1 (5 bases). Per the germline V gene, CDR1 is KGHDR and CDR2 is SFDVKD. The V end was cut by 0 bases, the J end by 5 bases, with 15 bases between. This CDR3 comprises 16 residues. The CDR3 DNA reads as TGTGCCACCAGTGATTTGGCGCCAGGACACGGGGAGACCCAGTACTTC. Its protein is CATSDLAPGHGETQYF.

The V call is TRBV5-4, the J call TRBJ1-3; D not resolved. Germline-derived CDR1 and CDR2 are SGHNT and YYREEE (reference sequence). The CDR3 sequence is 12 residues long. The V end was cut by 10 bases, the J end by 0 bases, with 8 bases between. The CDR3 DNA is TGTGCCGCGGCCGGCTCTGGAAACACCATATATTTT. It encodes CAAAGSGNTIYF. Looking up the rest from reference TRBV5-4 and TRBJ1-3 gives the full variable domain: ETGVTQSPTHLIKTRGQQVTLRCSSQSGHNTVSWYQQALGQGPQFIFQYYREEENGRGNFPPRFSGLQFPNYSSELNVNALELDDSALYLCAAAGSGNTIYFGEGSWLTVV.

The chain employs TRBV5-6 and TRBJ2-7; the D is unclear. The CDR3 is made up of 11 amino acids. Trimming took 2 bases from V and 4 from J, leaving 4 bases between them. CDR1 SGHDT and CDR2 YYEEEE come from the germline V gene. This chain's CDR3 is CASSFGYEQYV. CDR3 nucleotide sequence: TGTGCCAGCAGCTTTGGGTACGAGCAGTACGTC.

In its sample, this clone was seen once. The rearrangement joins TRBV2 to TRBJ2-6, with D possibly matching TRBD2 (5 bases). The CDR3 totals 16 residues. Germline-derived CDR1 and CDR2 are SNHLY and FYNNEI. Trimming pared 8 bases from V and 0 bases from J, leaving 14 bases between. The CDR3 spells CASLGSVLSGANVLTF. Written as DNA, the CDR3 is TGTGCCAGCTTAGGTAGCGTCCTCTCTGGGGCCAACGTCCTGACTTTC.

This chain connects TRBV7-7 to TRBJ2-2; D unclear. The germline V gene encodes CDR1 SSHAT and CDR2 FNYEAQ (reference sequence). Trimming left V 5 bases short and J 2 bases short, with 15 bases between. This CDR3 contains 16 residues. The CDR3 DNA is TGTGCCAGCAGCCCCACCGTAGCAGAAAACACCGGGGAGCTGTTTTTT. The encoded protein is CASSPTVAENTGELFF.

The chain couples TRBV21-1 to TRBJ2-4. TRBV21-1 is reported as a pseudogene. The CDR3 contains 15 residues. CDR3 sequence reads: CASSNRALAKNIQYF. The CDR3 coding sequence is TGTGCCAGCAGCAATCGGGCATTAGCCAAAAACATTCAGTACTTC.

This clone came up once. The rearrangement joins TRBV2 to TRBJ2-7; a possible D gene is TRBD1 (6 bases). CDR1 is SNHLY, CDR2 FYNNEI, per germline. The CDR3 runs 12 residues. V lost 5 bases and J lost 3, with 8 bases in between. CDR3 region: CASSLQGYEQYV. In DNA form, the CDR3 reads TGTGCCAGCAGTTTACAGGGCTACGAGCAGTACGTC.

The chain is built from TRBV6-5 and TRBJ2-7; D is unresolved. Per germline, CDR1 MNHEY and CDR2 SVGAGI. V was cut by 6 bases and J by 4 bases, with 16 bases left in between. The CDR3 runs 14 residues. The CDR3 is CASSPSHSPYEQYV. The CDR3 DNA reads TGTGCCAGCAGCCCCAGCCACAGCCCATACGAGCAGTACGTC.

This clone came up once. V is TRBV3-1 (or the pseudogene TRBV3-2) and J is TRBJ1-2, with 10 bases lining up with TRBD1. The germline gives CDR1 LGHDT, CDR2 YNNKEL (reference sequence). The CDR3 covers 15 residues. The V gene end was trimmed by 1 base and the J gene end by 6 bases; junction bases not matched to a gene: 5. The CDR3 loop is CASSQGGGTGDGYTF. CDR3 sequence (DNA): TGTGCCAGCAGCCAAGGAGGAGGGACAGGGGATGGCTACACCTTC.

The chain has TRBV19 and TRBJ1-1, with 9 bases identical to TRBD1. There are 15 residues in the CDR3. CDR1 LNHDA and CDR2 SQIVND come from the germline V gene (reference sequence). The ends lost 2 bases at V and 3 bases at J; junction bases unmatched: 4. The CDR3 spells CASSILGQGDTEAFF. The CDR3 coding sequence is TGTGCCAGTAGTATATTGGGACAGGGAGACACTGAAGCTTTCTTT.

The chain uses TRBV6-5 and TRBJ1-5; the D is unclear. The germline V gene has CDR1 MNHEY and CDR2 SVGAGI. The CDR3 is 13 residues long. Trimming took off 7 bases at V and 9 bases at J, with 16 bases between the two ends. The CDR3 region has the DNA TGTGCCAGCAATCTAGGGCCCGGACGGCCCCAGCATTTT. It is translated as CASNLGPGRPQHF.

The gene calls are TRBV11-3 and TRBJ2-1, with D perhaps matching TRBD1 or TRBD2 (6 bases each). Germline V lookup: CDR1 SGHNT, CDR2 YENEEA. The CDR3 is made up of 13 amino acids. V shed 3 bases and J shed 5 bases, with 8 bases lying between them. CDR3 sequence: CASSFGGHNEQFF. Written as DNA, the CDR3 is TGTGCCAGCAGCTTTGGGGGGCACAATGAGCAGTTCTTC.

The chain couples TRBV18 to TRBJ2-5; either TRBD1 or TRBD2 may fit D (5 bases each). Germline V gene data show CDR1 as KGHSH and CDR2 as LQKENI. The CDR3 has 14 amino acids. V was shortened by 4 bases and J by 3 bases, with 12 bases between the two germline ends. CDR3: CASSRWGYEETQYF. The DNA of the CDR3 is TGTGCCAGCTCACGATGGGGGTATGAAGAGACCCAGTACTTC.

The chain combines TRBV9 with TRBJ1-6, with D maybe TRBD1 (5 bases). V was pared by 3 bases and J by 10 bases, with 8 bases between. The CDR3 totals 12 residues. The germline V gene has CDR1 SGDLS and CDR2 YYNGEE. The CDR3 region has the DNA TGTGCCAGCAGCGAAACAGGATCACCCCTCCACTTT. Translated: CASSETGSPLHF. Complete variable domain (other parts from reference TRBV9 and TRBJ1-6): DSGVTQTPKHLITATGQRVTLRCSPRSGDLSVYWYQQSLDQGLQFLIQYYNGEERAKGNILERFSAQQFPDLHSELNLSSLELGDSALYFCASSETGSPLHFGNGTRLTVT.

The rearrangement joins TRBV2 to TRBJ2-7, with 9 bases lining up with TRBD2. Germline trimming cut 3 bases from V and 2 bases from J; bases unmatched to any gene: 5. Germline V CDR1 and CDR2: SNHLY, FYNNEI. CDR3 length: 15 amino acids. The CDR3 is CASSDIGGGAYEQYF. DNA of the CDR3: TGTGCCAGCAGTGATATCGGCGGGGGGGCCTACGAGCAGTACTTC.

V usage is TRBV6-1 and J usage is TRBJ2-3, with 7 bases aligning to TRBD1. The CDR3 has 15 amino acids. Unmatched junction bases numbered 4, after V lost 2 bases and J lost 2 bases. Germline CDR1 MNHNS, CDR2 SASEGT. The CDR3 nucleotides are TGTGCCAGCAGTGAAAGGACAGGACCCACAGATACGCAGTATTTT. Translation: CASSERTGPTDTQYF.

CDR3 loop: CASSQDANRDDGYTF. In DNA form, the CDR3 reads TGCGCCAGCAGCCAAGATGCGAACAGGGACGATGGCTACACCTTC. The V and J genes are TRBV4-1 and TRBJ1-2, with D tentatively TRBD1 (6 bases). CDR1 and CDR2 from the germline V gene are MGHRA and YSYEKL. Deletions cut 0 bases from V and 6 bases from J, with 14 bases between. CDR3 length: 15 residues.

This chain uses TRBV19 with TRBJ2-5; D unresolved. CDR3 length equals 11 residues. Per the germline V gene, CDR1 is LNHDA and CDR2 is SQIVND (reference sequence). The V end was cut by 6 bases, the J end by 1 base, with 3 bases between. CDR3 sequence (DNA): TGTGCCAGTAGGACCCAAGAGACCCAGTACTTC. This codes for CASRTQETQYF.

CDR3 in amino acids: CASTWTGEGQRGYTF. Written as DNA, the CDR3 is TGTGCCAGCACATGGACAGGGGAGGGTCAAAGGGGCTACACCTTC. The rearrangement links TRBV6-5 to TRBJ1-2; 9 bases match TRBD1. The germline gives CDR1 MNHEY, CDR2 SVGAGI. J was trimmed by 8 bases and V by 7 bases; bases with no gene match: 14. The CDR3 covers 15 residues.

CDR3 amino acids: CATSDFPRGTQYF. The DNA of the CDR3 is TGTGCCACCAGTGACTTCCCTCGAGGGACCCAGTACTTC. The chain is built from TRBV24-1 and TRBJ2-5; no clear D. Between the trimmed V and J ends, which lost 4 bases and 7 bases, there was a span of 12 bases. This CDR3 is 13 amino acids long. CDR1 KGHDR and CDR2 SFDVKD come from the germline V gene.

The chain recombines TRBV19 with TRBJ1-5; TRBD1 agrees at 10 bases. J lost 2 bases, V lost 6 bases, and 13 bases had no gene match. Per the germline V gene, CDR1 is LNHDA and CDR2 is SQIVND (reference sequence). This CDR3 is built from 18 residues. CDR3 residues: CASRPLGQGIRGNQPQHF. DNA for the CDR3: TGTGCCAGTAGGCCGCTGGGACAGGGGATCCGGGGCAATCAGCCCCAGCATTTT.

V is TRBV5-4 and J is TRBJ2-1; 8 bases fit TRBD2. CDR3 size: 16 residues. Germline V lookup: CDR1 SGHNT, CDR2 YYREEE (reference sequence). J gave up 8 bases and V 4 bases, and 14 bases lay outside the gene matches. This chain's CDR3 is CASSKAGTSGVYEQFF. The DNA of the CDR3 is TGTGCCAGCAGCAAAGCCGGGACTAGTGGCGTGTATGAGCAGTTCTTC.

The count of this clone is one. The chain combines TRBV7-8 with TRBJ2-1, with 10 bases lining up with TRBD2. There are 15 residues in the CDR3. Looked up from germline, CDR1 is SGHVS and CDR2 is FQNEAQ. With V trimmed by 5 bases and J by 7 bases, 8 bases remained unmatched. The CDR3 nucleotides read TGTGCCAGCAGCATTAGCGGGGGGCTCGCGAATGAGCAGTTCTTC. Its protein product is CASSISGGLANEQFF.

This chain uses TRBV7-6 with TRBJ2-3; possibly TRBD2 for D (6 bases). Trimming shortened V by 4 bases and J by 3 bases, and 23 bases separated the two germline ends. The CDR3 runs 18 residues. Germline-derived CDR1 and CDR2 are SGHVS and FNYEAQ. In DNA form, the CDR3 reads TGTGCCAGCAGCTACAGTAGCGGACTTAGCGGCAAAACAGATACGCAGTATTTT. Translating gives CASSYSSGLSGKTDTQYF.

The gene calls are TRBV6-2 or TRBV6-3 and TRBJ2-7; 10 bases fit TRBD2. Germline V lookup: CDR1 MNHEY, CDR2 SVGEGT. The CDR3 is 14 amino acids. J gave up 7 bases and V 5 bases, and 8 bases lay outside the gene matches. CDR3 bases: TGTGCCAGCAGTCCGCGGACTAGCGGCTTGGAGCAGTACGTC. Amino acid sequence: CASSPRTSGLEQYV.

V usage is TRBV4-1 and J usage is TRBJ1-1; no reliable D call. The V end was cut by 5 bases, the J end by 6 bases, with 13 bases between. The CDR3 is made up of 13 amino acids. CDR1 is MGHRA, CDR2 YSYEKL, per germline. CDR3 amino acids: CASSSRRAAEAFF. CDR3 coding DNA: TGCGCCAGCAGCTCCCGGAGGGCCGCTGAAGCTTTCTTT.

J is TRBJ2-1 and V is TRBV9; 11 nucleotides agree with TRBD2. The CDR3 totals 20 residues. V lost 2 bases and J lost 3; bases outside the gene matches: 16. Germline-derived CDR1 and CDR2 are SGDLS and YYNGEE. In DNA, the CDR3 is TGTGCCAGCAGCGTGAACCCCTCGAATTCCGGGACTAGCGGCTACAATGAGCAGTTCTTC. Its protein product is CASSVNPSNSGTSGYNEQFF. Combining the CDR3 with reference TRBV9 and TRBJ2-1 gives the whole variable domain DSGVTQTPKHLITATGQRVTLRCSPRSGDLSVYWYQQSLDQGLQFLIQYYNGEERAKGNILERFSAQQFPDLHSELNLSSLELGDSALYFCASSVNPSNSGTSGYNEQFFGPGTRLTVL.

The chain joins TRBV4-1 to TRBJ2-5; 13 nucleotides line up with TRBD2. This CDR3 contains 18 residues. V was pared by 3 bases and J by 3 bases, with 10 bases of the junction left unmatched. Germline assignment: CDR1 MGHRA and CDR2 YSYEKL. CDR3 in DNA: TGCGCCAGCAGCCAGAAAGCAGGACTAGCGGGAGTCAAAGAGACCCAGTACTTC. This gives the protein CASSQKAGLAGVKETQYF.

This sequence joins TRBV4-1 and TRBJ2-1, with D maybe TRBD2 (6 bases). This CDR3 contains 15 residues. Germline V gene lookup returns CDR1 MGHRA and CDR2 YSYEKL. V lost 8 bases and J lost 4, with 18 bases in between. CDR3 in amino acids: CASQDGGAGYNEQFF. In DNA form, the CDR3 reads TGCGCCAGCCAAGACGGGGGAGCGGGTTACAATGAGCAGTTCTTC.

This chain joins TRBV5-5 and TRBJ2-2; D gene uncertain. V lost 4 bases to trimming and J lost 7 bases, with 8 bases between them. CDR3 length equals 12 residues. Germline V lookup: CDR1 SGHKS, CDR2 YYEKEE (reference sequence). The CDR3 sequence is CASSPLRGELFF. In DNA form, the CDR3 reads TGTGCCAGCAGCCCCCTCCGCGGGGAGCTGTTTTTT.